The 32 T cell receptor beta chains in this list originate from one sample, sequenced in a study of OX40 agonist ivuxolimab in advanced cancers. Profiling relied on immunoSEQ multiplex PCR, and the TCRdb table lists in-frame clones only, not all of them. The sample contains approximately 71,000 clones, 94% of which appear only once. Material: CD4+ or CD8+ T cells sorted from blood, obtained in a trial of the OX40 agonist ivuxolimab. The receptors shown here come from an adult with an advanced solid tumor such as melanoma, head and neck, liver or kidney cancer.

Only one count was recorded for this clone. The chain employs TRBV27 and TRBJ1-4, with D unresolved. The CDR3 runs to 14 residues. V gave up 3 bases and J gave up 2 bases, with 7 bases separating them. Germline V CDR1 and CDR2: MNHEY, SMNVEV (reference sequence). The CDR3 region is CASSFGATNEKLFF. The CDR3 DNA is TGTGCCAGCAGTTTCGGAGCCACTAATGAAAAACTGTTTTTT.

V usage is TRBV28 and J usage is TRBJ1-2, with TRBD1 as a possible D gene (5 bases). This CDR3 has 15 amino acids. Between the trimmed V and J ends, which lost 1 base and 8 bases, there was a span of 17 bases. Germline V gene lookup returns CDR1 MDHEN and CDR2 SYDVKM. CDR3 bases: TGTGCCAGCAGTTTATTAGCCGGAAGGGGTTACGGCTACACCTTC. Translating it yields CASSLLAGRGYGYTF.

V usage is TRBV7-9 and J usage is TRBJ1-1, with D tentatively TRBD1 (5 bases). CDR3 size: 11 residues. In germline, CDR1 is SEHNR, CDR2 FQNEAQ (reference sequence). The CDR3 region is CFGAPNTEAFF. CDR3 sequence (DNA): TGTTTCGGGGCCCCGAACACTGAAGCTTTCTTT.

This chain's CDR3 is CSVGTSGRASGTQYF. In nucleotides, the CDR3 is TGCAGCGTTGGGACTAGCGGGAGGGCCAGTGGTACGCAGTATTTT. The gene calls are TRBV29-1 and TRBJ2-3; TRBD2 agrees at 15 bases. V shed 4 bases and J 8 bases; nucleotides not matched to a gene: 7. Germline CDR1 reads SQVTM; CDR2 reads ANQGSEA. The CDR3 length is 15 residues.

This clone showed up just once. This chain uses TRBV7-9 with TRBJ1-2, with a weak D call TRBD1 (6 bases). Germline V CDR1 and CDR2: SEHNR, FQNEAQ (reference sequence). The V and J ends lost 1 base and 4 bases respectively, with 16 bases between them. CDR3 length equals 16 residues. The CDR3 loop is CASSLEREQGGYGYTF. CDR3 DNA sequence: TGTGCCAGCAGCTTAGAGCGTGAACAGGGAGGCTATGGCTACACCTTC.

The chain carries TRBV28 and TRBJ2-1; 13 positions agree with TRBD2. CDR3 size: 16 residues. The germline V gene has CDR1 MDHEN and CDR2 SYDVKM. Trimming took 8 bases from V and 2 from J; bases not matched to a gene: 6. CDR3 protein: CASERLAGGPYNEQFF. The CDR3 bases are TGTGCCAGCGAGAGACTAGCGGGAGGTCCCTACAATGAGCAGTTCTTC.

This chain uses TRBV4-3 with TRBJ2-4; tentatively, D is TRBD1 or TRBD2 (5 bases each). The V end was cut by 0 bases, the J end by 0 bases, with 15 bases between. Germline V gene data show CDR1 as LGHNA and CDR2 as YSLEER. CDR3 length: 18 residues. The CDR3 sequence is CASSQEVLGTLAKNIQYF. The CDR3 nucleotides are TGCGCCAGCAGCCAAGAGGTCCTGGGGACCCTAGCCAAAAACATTCAGTACTTC.

V is TRBV4-3 and J is TRBJ2-7; 7 bases match TRBD2. CDR3 size: 13 residues. Per the germline V gene, CDR1 is LGHNA and CDR2 is YSLEER. The trim removed 1 base at V and 3 bases at J, leaving 0 bases unmatched. CDR3 loop: CASSQGGSYEQYF. The CDR3 bases are TGCGCCAGCAGCCAAGGCGGGAGCTACGAGCAGTACTTC.

The chain couples TRBV5-6 to TRBJ2-5, with unresolved D. Per germline, CDR1 SGHDT and CDR2 YYEEEE. V gave up 0 bases and J gave up 0 bases, with 6 bases separating them. CDR3 size: 14 residues. Written as DNA, the CDR3 is TGTGCCAGCAGCTTGGGGTCCAACCAAGAGACCCAGTACTTC. Protein: CASSLGSNQETQYF. Using reference TRBV5-6 and TRBJ2-5 for the parts outside the CDR3, the full variable domain is DAGVTQSPTHLIKTRGQQVTLRCSPKSGHDTVSWYQQALGQGPQFIFQYYEEEERQRGNFPDRFSGHQFPNYSSELNVNALLLGDSALYLCASSLGSNQETQYFGPGTRLLVL.

This chain uses TRBV4-1 with TRBJ1-2; 12 bases are shared with TRBD1. The CDR3 runs to 17 residues. The V gene end was trimmed by 0 bases and the J gene end by 4 bases; junction bases not matched to a gene: 6. From germline, CDR1 is MGHRA and CDR2 YSYEKL. The CDR3, as DNA: TGCGCCAGCAGCCAAGACCAGGGACAGGGGGCGACCTATGGCTACACCTTC. Its protein product is CASSQDQGQGATYGYTF.

This chain connects TRBV19 to TRBJ2-3; D is uncertain. The V end lost 6 bases, the J end lost 0 bases, and 7 bases lay between the germline ends. There are 13 residues in the CDR3. CDR1 and CDR2 (germline): LNHDA, SQIVND (reference sequence). This CDR3 reads CASSGSSTDTQYF. CDR3 bases: TGTGCCAGTAGCGGGTCGAGCACAGATACGCAGTATTTT.

This rearrangement joins TRBV4-3 to TRBJ2-7; D not certain. V was pared by 0 bases and J by 2 bases, with 11 bases between. The CDR3 covers 15 residues. Germline V gene lookup returns CDR1 LGHNA and CDR2 YSLEER. CDR3 nucleotides: TGCGCCAGCAGCCAAGAGGGTGTCGGGCCCTACGAGCAGTACTTC. Its protein is CASSQEGVGPYEQYF.

In the case of this clone: Its ends do not fully match the called genes, so a read error is possible. V is TRBV7-9 and J is TRBJ1-2, with D hard to call. From germline, CDR1 is SEHNR and CDR2 FQNEAQ (reference sequence). CDR3 size: 10 residues. This CDR3 is CASSLSVIQF. The CDR3 DNA is TGTGCCAGCAGCTTAAGCGTGATCCAATTC.

The chain employs TRBV6-1 and TRBJ2-1; perhaps TRBD2 as D (6 bases). V lost 0 bases and J lost 8, with 17 bases in between. Germline CDR1 reads MNHNS; CDR2 reads SASEGT. The CDR3 loop spans 16 amino acids. This CDR3 reads CASSEAIAAGWDEQFF. In DNA, the CDR3 is TGTGCCAGCAGTGAAGCCATAGCGGCGGGGTGGGATGAGCAGTTCTTC.

The chain is built from TRBV2 and TRBJ2-7; unclear D gene. V was trimmed by 2 bases and J by 3 bases, leaving 14 bases between them. CDR3 length: 15 residues. Looked up from germline, CDR1 is SNHLY and CDR2 is FYNNEI. The CDR3 is CASSENPGGGYEQYF. The CDR3 coding sequence is TGTGCCAGCAGTGAAAACCCTGGCGGTGGCTACGAGCAGTACTTC.

This clone was counted only a few times. The chain is built from TRBV6-1 and TRBJ2-7, with D possibly being TRBD1 (6 bases). With 4 bases removed from V and 3 bases from J, the gap between germline ends came to 7 bases. The CDR3 has 12 amino acids. Germline values: CDR1 MNHNS, CDR2 SASEGT. CDR3 coding DNA: TGTGCCAGCAGTGCGGACAGCTACGAGCAGTACTTC. This codes for CASSADSYEQYF.

The V and J genes are TRBV4-3 and TRBJ1-2; D not certain. V lost 0 bases, J lost 4 bases, and 9 bases lay in between. The CDR3 loop spans 14 amino acids. Germline V gene sequence: CDR1 LGHNA, CDR2 YSLEER. CDR3 region: CASSQDSVSYGYTF. The CDR3 DNA reads as TGCGCCAGCAGCCAAGACAGCGTTTCCTATGGCTACACCTTC.

This rearrangement joins TRBV14 to TRBJ1-1; D not certain. This CDR3 has 17 amino acids. V shed 0 bases and J shed 3 bases, with 17 bases lying between them. The germline V gene has CDR1 SGHDN and CDR2 FVKESK. CDR3 in amino acids: CASSQDPGLGFYTEAFF. Here the CDR3 DNA reads TGTGCCAGCAGCCAAGATCCGGGATTGGGGTTTTACACTGAAGCTTTCTTT. The variable domain in full, with the rest retrieved from reference TRBV14 and TRBJ1-1, is EAGVTQFPSHSVIEKGQTVTLRCDPISGHDNLYWYRRVMGKEIKFLLHFVKESKQDESGMPNNRFLAERTGGTYSTLKVQPAELEDSGVYFCASSQDPGLGFYTEAFFGQGTRLTVV.

V and J are TRBV19 and TRBJ1-1; D is unclear. Trimming stripped 2 bases from V and 0 bases from J, with 10 bases between. The CDR3 extends over 15 amino acids. CDR1 is LNHDA and CDR2 is SQIVND in the germline V gene (reference sequence). The CDR3 DNA is TGTGCCAGTAGTATAATAGGGATAATGAACACTGAAGCTTTCTTT. Its translation: CASSIIGIMNTEAFF.

This clone appeared a single time. The chain couples TRBV5-6 to TRBJ2-7, with D hard to call. The V end was cut by 4 bases, the J end by 6 bases, with 11 bases between. The germline V gene encodes CDR1 SGHDT and CDR2 YYEEEE. The CDR3 covers 12 residues. The CDR3 protein is CASSPGELEQYF. The CDR3 DNA is TGTGCCAGCAGCCCGGGTGAGCTCGAGCAGTACTTC. The entire variable domain, with the rest obtained from reference TRBV5-6 and TRBJ2-7, is as follows: DAGVTQSPTHLIKTRGQQVTLRCSPKSGHDTVSWYQQALGQGPQFIFQYYEEEERQRGNFPDRFSGHQFPNYSSELNVNALLLGDSALYLCASSPGELEQYFGPGTRLTVT.

The CDR3 sequence is CASSLGEQYF. The CDR3 nucleotides are TGTGCCAGCAGTTTAGGCGAGCAGTACTTC. The chain recombines TRBV28 with TRBJ2-7; D is undetermined. V lost 2 bases and J lost 6, with 2 bases in between. The germline CDR1 and CDR2 sequences are MDHEN and SYDVKM. The CDR3 has 10 amino acids.

The CDR3 reads CASSGYGTSGGYEQYF. The CDR3 coding sequence is TGTGCCAGCAGCGGCTACGGGACTAGCGGGGGCTACGAGCAGTACTTC. The rearrangement uses TRBV11-2 and TRBJ2-7; 14 bases fit TRBD2. From germline, CDR1 is SGHAT and CDR2 FQNNGV. The length of the CDR3 is 16 residues. V was pared by 5 bases and J by 3 bases, with 6 bases of the junction left unmatched. The full variable domain, with the rest looked up from reference TRBV11-2 and TRBJ2-7, is EAGVAQSPRYKIIEKRQSVAFWCNPISGHATLYWYQQILGQGPKLLIQFQNNGVVDDSQLPKDRFSAERLKGVDSTLKIQPAKLEDSAVYLCASSGYGTSGGYEQYFGPGTRLTVT.

This chain joins TRBV20-1 and TRBJ2-1; 7 bases are shared with TRBD2. After removal of 7 bases from V and 3 bases from J, the junction contained 0 bases not matched to a gene. CDR3 length: 11 residues. CDR1 and CDR2 from the germline V gene are DFQATT and SNEGSKA (reference sequence). CDR3 sequence: CSGEGYNEQFF. The CDR3, as DNA: TGCAGTGGGGAGGGCTACAATGAGCAGTTCTTC.

The V and J genes are TRBV2 and TRBJ2-5, with 10 bases identical to TRBD2. This CDR3 spans 15 amino acids. Germline CDR1 SNHLY, CDR2 FYNNEI. Trimming cost V 4 bases and J 5 bases; bases outside gene matches: 7. The CDR3 sequence: CASSASGGAGETQYF. The CDR3 DNA is TGTGCCAGCAGTGCAAGCGGGGGGGCCGGGGAGACCCAGTACTTC.

V gene TRBV5-6 combines with J gene TRBJ2-7, with a weak D call TRBD1 (5 bases). The V end lost 2 bases, the J end lost 0 bases, and 9 bases lay between the germline ends. The CDR3 totals 14 residues. CDR1 and CDR2 (germline): SGHDT, YYEEEE. Here the CDR3 reads CASSFDDSSYEQYF. In nucleotides, the CDR3 is TGTGCCAGCAGCTTCGATGACAGCTCCTACGAGCAGTACTTC.

This clone was picked up a small number of times. The CDR3 coding sequence is TGTGCCACCAGCCCTTCAAGGGAAATTGAAGCTTTCTTT. Translated: CATSPSREIEAFF. The rearrangement links TRBV15 to TRBJ1-1; no clear D. V was trimmed by 5 bases and J by 7 bases, leaving 14 bases between them. Germline CDR1 reads LNHNV; CDR2 reads YYDKDF (reference sequence). The CDR3 runs to 13 residues.

This sequence joins TRBV5-1 and TRBJ1-2; weak D call: TRBD1 (5 bases). V was shortened by 5 bases and J by 0 bases, with 11 bases between the two germline ends. Germline loops: CDR1 SGHRS, CDR2 YFSETQ. There are 14 residues in the CDR3. This chain's CDR3 is CASRPWGSNYGYTF. The CDR3 bases are TGCGCCAGCAGACCATGGGGGTCTAACTATGGCTACACCTTC.

V gene TRBV4-1 combines with J gene TRBJ2-7, with a possible D match to TRBD2 (6 bases). V was pared by 4 bases and J by 4 bases, with 23 bases between. Germline V CDR1 and CDR2: MGHRA, YSYEKL. The CDR3 has 17 amino acids. The DNA of the CDR3 is TGCGCCAGCAGCCTAACAACCGCCTCGGACTACCAATACGAGCAGTACTTC. As protein: CASSLTTASDYQYEQYF.

This sequence joins TRBV7-8 and TRBJ2-7, with D possibly TRBD2 on 6 matching bases. In germline, CDR1 is SGHVS, CDR2 FQNEAQ. V lost 3 bases and J 2 bases, leaving 14 bases between the germline ends. The CDR3 runs to 15 residues. The CDR3 protein is CASSFGGGLPYEQYF. For the CDR3, the DNA is TGTGCCAGCAGCTTTGGCGGCGGACTACCCTACGAGCAGTACTTC.

The chain has TRBV4-1 and TRBJ2-3; D is unresolved. V lost 6 bases, J lost 2 bases, and 3 bases lay in between. The germline gives CDR1 MGHRA, CDR2 YSYEKL. The length of the CDR3 is 11 residues. CDR3 sequence: CASRHTDTQYF. The CDR3, as DNA: TGCGCCAGCAGGCACACAGATACGCAGTATTTT.

J is TRBJ1-2 and V is TRBV9; TRBD1 aligns across 8 bases. J gave up 7 bases and V 0 bases, and 11 bases lay outside the gene matches. Germline V lookup: CDR1 SGDLS, CDR2 YYNGEE. The CDR3 extends over 16 amino acids. The CDR3: CASSVGMGGQGPGYTF. The DNA for the CDR3 is TGTGCCAGCAGCGTAGGGATGGGAGGACAGGGACCTGGCTACACCTTC.

The chain joins TRBV6-4 to TRBJ2-2, with 8 bases matching TRBD1. The CDR3 covers 16 residues. The V gene's germline CDR1 is MRHNA and CDR2 SNTAGT. Trimming removed 6 bases from V and 3 bases from J; junction bases left unmatched: 9. CDR3 bases: TGTGCCAGCAGCCTACGACAGGGGCCAGACACCGGGGAGCTGTTTTTT. This encodes CASSLRQGPDTGELFF.